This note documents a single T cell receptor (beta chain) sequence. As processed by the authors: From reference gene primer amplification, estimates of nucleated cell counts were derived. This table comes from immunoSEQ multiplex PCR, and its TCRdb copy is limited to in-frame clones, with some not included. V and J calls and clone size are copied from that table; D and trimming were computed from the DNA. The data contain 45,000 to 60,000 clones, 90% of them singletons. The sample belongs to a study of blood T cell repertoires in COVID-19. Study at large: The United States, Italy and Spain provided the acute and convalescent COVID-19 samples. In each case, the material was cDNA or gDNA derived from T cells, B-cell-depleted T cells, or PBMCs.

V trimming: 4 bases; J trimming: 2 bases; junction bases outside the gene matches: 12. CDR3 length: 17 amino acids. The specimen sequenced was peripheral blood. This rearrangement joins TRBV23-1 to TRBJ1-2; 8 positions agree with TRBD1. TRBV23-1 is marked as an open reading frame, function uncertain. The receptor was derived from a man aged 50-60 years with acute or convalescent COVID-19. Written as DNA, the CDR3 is TGCGCCAGCAGTCCCCCCCGCGGACAGGGCGGAAACTATGGCTACACCTTC. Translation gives CASSPPRGQGGNYGYTF.